The T cell receptor (beta chain) under discussion was sequenced for a study of blood T cell repertoires in COVID-19. Clones were sequenced by immunoSEQ multiplex PCR, and TCRdb holds only the in-frame ones, with some missing. The profile shows about 160,000 clones, over 75% of them singletons. V gave up 0 bases and J gave up 2 bases, with 11 bases separating them. Germline V gene lookup returns CDR1 LGHNA and CDR2 YSLEER. The CDR3 consists of 15 residues. Specimen: peripheral blood. The V gene is TRBV4-3, the J gene TRBJ2-7; D is unresolved. This TCR derives from an older man with COVID-19, enrolled during active disease. CDR3 sequence (DNA): TGCGCCAGCAGCCAAGATAAGGAGTCTACCTACGAGCAGTACTTC. This encodes CASSQDKESTYEQYF.